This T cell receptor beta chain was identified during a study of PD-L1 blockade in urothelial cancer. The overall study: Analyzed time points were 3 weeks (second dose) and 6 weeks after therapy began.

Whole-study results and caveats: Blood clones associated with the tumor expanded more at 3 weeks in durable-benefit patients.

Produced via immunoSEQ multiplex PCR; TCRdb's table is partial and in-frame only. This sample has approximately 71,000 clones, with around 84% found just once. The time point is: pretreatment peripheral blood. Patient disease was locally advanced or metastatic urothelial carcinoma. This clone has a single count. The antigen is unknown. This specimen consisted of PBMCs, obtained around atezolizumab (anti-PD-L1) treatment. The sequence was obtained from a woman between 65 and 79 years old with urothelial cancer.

Here the CDR3 reads CASSLVLGRGGRETQYF. DNA of the CDR3: TGTGCCAGCAGCTTAGTACTTGGGCGGGGGGGCCGAGAGACCCAGTACTTC. The V call is TRBV11-2, the J call TRBJ2-5, with 9 bases lining up with TRBD2. Germline-derived CDR1 and CDR2 are SGHAT and FQNNGV. The CDR3 runs 17 residues. Trimming took 1 base from V and 4 from J; bases not matched to a gene: 10.